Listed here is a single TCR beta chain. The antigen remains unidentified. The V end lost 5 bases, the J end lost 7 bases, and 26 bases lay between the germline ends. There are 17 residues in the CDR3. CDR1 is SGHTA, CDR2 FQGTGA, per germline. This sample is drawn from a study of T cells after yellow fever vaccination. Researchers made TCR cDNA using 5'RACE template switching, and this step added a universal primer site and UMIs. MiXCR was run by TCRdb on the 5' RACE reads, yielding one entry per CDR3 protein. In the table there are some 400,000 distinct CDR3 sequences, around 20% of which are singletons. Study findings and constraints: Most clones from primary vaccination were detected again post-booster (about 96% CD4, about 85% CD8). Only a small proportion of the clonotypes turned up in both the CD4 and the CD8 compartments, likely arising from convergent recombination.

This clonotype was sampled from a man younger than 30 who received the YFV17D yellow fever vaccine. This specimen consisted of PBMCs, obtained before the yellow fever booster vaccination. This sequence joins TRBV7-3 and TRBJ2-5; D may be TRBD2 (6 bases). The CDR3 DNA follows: TGTGCCAGCAGCGCCACCGGGACGAACAGCGGGCAGGGGACCCAGTACTTC. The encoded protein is CASSATGTNSGQGTQYF.